Described below is a single TCR beta chain sequence and its context. With V trimmed by 0 bases and J by 3 bases, 6 bases remained unmatched. CDR1 and CDR2 (germline): SGHRS, YFSETQ. The CDR3 has 16 residues. These data are taken from a study of blood T cell repertoires in COVID-19. TCRdb keeps only in-frame clones here, not all; method: immunoSEQ multiplex PCR. The table has roughly 300,000 clones, roughly 85% seen once. This clonotype was obtained from a human donor in a cohort sampled during active COVID-19. The specimen was peripheral blood. The chain couples TRBV5-1 to TRBJ1-5, with 7 bases fitting TRBD1. Here the CDR3 reads CASSLEGAGDNQPQHF. CDR3 DNA sequence: TGCGCCAGCAGCTTGGAGGGGGCGGGTGACAATCAGCCCCAGCATTTT.